This TCR beta chain was documented in a study of T cell responses to AZD1222 COVID-19 vaccine. This CDR3 has 13 amino acids. Trimming cost V 0 bases and J 10 bases, with 10 bases left between them. From germline, CDR1 is MGHRA and CDR2 YSYEKL. Sequencing was performed with immunoSEQ multiplex PCR; in TCRdb, only in-frame clones are kept and a portion is missing. The sample carries over 100,000 clones, about 90% recorded once. The sequence was obtained from an adult who received the AZD1222 COVID-19 vaccine. Sequenced here: peripheral blood, sampled 28 days after the second AZD1222 dose. The V call is TRBV4-1, the J call TRBJ2-4; tentative D call: TRBD2 (5 bases). This CDR3 reads CASSQDVEGIQYF. The DNA of the CDR3 is TGCGCCAGCAGCCAAGATGTCGAGGGTATTCAGTACTTC.